This note documents a single TCR beta chain sequence. This specimen comes from a study of cytomegalovirus exposure and HLA in healthy donors. Germline assignment: CDR1 SQVTM and CDR2 ANQGSEA. There are 13 residues in the CDR3. V lost 5 bases, J lost 13 bases, and 16 bases stayed unmatched. The PCR employed 60 Vbeta primers together with 13 Jbeta primers. Sequencing used immunoSEQ multiplex PCR; TCRdb keeps in-frame clones, though not all of them. The sample contains under 200,000 clones, about 80% of which appear only once. The origin of this receptor is a man between 60 and 75 years old in good health and CMV-seronegative. The sequencing sample was made of PBMCs. The rearrangement joins TRBV29-1 to TRBJ1-2; TRBD1 agrees at 7 bases. In DNA form, the CDR3 reads TGCAGCGTTACTTTGACAGGGAGTATGTCGGTCACCTTC. This encodes CSVTLTGSMSVTF.